This entry lists 32 T cell receptor beta chains sequenced from one sample in a study of cytomegalovirus exposure and HLA in healthy donors. Assay used: immunoSEQ multiplex PCR; TCRdb lists only in-frame clones, some missing. The data contain hundreds of thousands of clones, around nine tenths of them singletons. Sequenced: PBMCs. These receptors were collected from a man aged 18 to 35 in good health and CMV-seronegative.

The chain carries TRBV6-6 and TRBJ1-6; 7 bases are shared with TRBD1. This CDR3 comprises 15 residues. Germline V gene data show CDR1 as MNHNY and CDR2 as SVGAGI (reference sequence). J was trimmed by 10 bases and V by 0 bases; bases with no gene match: 6. This CDR3 is CASSYSNRGGSPLHF. The CDR3 DNA sequence: TGTGCCAGCAGTTACTCGAACAGGGGTGGGTCACCCCTCCACTTT.

This chain joins TRBV4-3 and TRBJ2-1; 10 bases agree with TRBD2. With 0 bases clipped from V and 15 bases from J, the junction kept 8 bases outside the gene matches. The CDR3 loop spans 14 amino acids. Germline V CDR1 and CDR2: LGHNA, YSLEER. CDR3 amino acids: CASSQESQLAGRFF. In DNA, the CDR3 is TGCGCCAGCAGCCAAGAATCACAACTAGCGGGGAGGTTCTTC.

The chain recombines TRBV7-9 with TRBJ2-7; the D is unclear. Germline V CDR1 and CDR2: SEHNR, FQNEAQ (reference sequence). The V gene lost 5 bases and the J gene lost 1 base, with 9 bases spanning the gap. The CDR3 spans 13 residues. CDR3 bases: TGTGCCAGCAGCCAGATGGTGTCCTACGAGCAGTACTTC. Amino acid sequence: CASSQMVSYEQYF.

The V gene is TRBV7-7, the J gene TRBJ2-3; TRBD2 agrees at 8 bases. V lost 3 bases, J lost 1 base, and 3 bases stayed unmatched. The CDR3 runs to 15 residues. CDR1 and CDR2 from the germline V gene are SSHAT and FNYEAQ (reference sequence). CDR3 residues: CASSLYGRGTDTQYF. The CDR3 DNA is TGTGCCAGCAGCTTGTACGGGAGGGGCACAGATACGCAGTATTTT.

The V and J genes are TRBV28 and TRBJ1-2, with D perhaps TRBD1 (6 bases). This CDR3 is 13 amino acids long. Germline assignment: CDR1 MDHEN and CDR2 SYDVKM. V gave up 6 bases and J gave up 5 bases, with 13 bases separating them. The CDR3 DNA reads TGTGCCAGCAGGACAGGACCCCGATATGGCTACACCTTC. As protein: CASRTGPRYGYTF.

V gene TRBV9 combines with J gene TRBJ2-7; D is possibly TRBD2 (6 bases). The V and J ends lost 0 bases and 6 bases respectively, with 10 bases between them. The germline gives CDR1 SGDLS, CDR2 YYNGEE. The CDR3 is 13 amino acids. DNA for the CDR3: TGTGCCAGCAGCGTAGTTGTCGGGGGCGAGCAGTACTTC. This gives the protein CASSVVVGGEQYF.

V gene TRBV5-1 combines with J gene TRBJ2-7, with TRBD1 matching over 7 bases. CDR1 and CDR2 (germline): SGHRS, YFSETQ. The CDR3 contains 14 residues. V gave up 0 bases and J gave up 5 bases; unmatched junction bases: 5. CDR3 bases: TGCGCCAGCAGCTTGGAGGGGGCGCTGGACGAGCAGTACTTC. This translates into CASSLEGALDEQYF.

CDR3 region: CASSFWPLGQGRTEAFF. The CDR3 bases are TGTGCCAGCAGTTTTTGGCCCCTGGGACAGGGGAGGACTGAAGCTTTCTTT. V is TRBV27 and J is TRBJ1-1; 10 nucleotides line up with TRBD1. Germline V gives CDR1 MNHEY, CDR2 SMNVEV (reference sequence). The junction had 12 bases not matched to a gene; V was cut back by 3 bases and J by 5 bases. This CDR3 has 17 amino acids.

The rearrangement joins TRBV7-9 to TRBJ2-2; TRBD2 agrees at 10 bases. The germline gives CDR1 SEHNR, CDR2 FQNEAQ (reference sequence). This CDR3 region has 15 residues. Trimming cost V 6 bases and J 5 bases; bases outside gene matches: 6. The CDR3 is CASRLAGEGTGELFF. The CDR3 DNA reads TGTGCCAGCAGGCTAGCGGGAGAGGGTACCGGGGAGCTGTTTTTT.

The V call is TRBV5-3, the J call TRBJ1-5; D is perhaps TRBD1 (6 bases). TRBV5-3 is reported as an ORF; its role is uncertain. V was pared by 4 bases and J by 3 bases, with 20 bases between. The CDR3 is 17 amino acids. The CDR3 loop is CARSPYRDTDLNQPQHF. The CDR3 region has the DNA TGTGCCAGAAGCCCATACAGGGACACAGATCTCAATCAGCCCCAGCATTTT.

The chain carries TRBV29-1 and TRBJ2-5, with TRBD1 matching 10 bases. Trimming cost V 7 bases and J 2 bases; bases outside gene matches: 7. Per the germline V gene, CDR1 is SQVTM and CDR2 is ANQGSEA. CDR3 length equals 14 residues. The CDR3 sequence: CSARDRGPQETQYF. CDR3 nucleotide sequence: TGCAGCGCCCGGGACAGGGGACCTCAAGAGACCCAGTACTTC.

The chain couples TRBV6-1 to TRBJ2-1, with D maybe TRBD2 (6 bases). The CDR3 has 15 amino acids. Germline V gene data show CDR1 as MNHNS and CDR2 as SASEGT. V was pared by 2 bases and J by 4 bases, with 12 bases between. CDR3 in amino acids: CASSEQGLTYNEQFF. CDR3 bases: TGTGCCAGCAGTGAACAGGGACTTACTTACAATGAGCAGTTCTTC.

This clone occurred a few times. The chain employs TRBV5-1 and TRBJ2-7; D perhaps matches TRBD2 (5 bases). Germline lookup yields CDR1 SGHRS and CDR2 YFSETQ. The CDR3 extends over 14 amino acids. The V end lost 5 bases, the J end lost 3 bases, and 15 bases lay between the germline ends. CDR3 nucleotide sequence: TGCGCCAGCAGAGACTTGGCGGGCCGCTACGAGCAGTACTTC. Encoded protein: CASRDLAGRYEQYF.

J is TRBJ2-5 and V is TRBV5-4, with D possibly being TRBD2 (6 bases). The V and J ends lost 0 bases and 5 bases respectively, with 11 bases between them. The CDR3 totals 14 residues. The V gene's germline CDR1 is SGHNT and CDR2 YYREEE (reference sequence). Here the CDR3 DNA reads TGTGCCAGCAGCTTGGCCTCGGGAGACGAGACCCAGTACTTC. As protein: CASSLASGDETQYF.

Only a few counts were recorded for this clone. The chain recombines TRBV10-1 with TRBJ1-2; 10 bases agree with TRBD1. After removal of 9 bases from V and 8 bases from J, the junction contained 9 bases not matched to a gene. Looked up from germline, CDR1 is WNHNN and CDR2 is SYGVQD (reference sequence). This CDR3 is built from 13 residues. The CDR3 nucleotides read TGCGCCAGACGGAAGGGGGACAGGGGCGGCTACACCTTC. Translated, it gives CARRKGDRGGYTF.

V usage is TRBV5-4 and J usage is TRBJ2-3; possible D gene TRBD2, 5 bases. CDR3 length: 17 amino acids. Germline CDR1 is SGHNT and CDR2 is YYREEE (reference sequence). V dropped 4 bases and J dropped 0 bases, with 18 bases sitting between them. The CDR3 loop is CASSEVYRAESTDTQYF. CDR3 in DNA: TGTGCCAGCAGCGAGGTCTACCGAGCGGAGAGCACAGATACGCAGTATTTT.

Only one count was recorded for this clone. The V call is TRBV29-1, the J call TRBJ1-5; D is undetermined. This CDR3 spans 13 amino acids. CDR1 is SQVTM, CDR2 ANQGSEA, per germline. The ends were cut back, 4 bases at V and 3 bases at J, with 10 bases in the middle. The CDR3 sequence is CSVGDGNNQPQHF. The CDR3 DNA follows: TGCAGCGTTGGTGACGGGAACAATCAGCCCCAGCATTTT.

The V and J genes are TRBV9 and TRBJ2-3, with TRBD2 matching 10 bases. The V gene end was trimmed by 5 bases and the J gene end by 0 bases; junction bases not matched to a gene: 3. CDR3 length: 15 amino acids. Germline CDR1 and CDR2: SGDLS and YYNGEE. The CDR3 protein is CASSSGRLSTDTQYF. The DNA of the CDR3 is TGTGCCAGCAGTAGCGGGAGGCTTAGCACAGATACGCAGTATTTT.

The chain employs TRBV2 and TRBJ2-2, with 13 bases aligning to TRBD2. CDR1 and CDR2 (germline): SNHLY, FYNNEI. The length of the CDR3 is 15 residues. V dropped 6 bases and J dropped 6; count of bases not matched to a gene: 4. CDR3 bases: TGTGCCAGCAGGAAAGGACTAGCGGGGGCCGGGGAGCTGTTTTTT. This gives the protein CASRKGLAGAGELFF. The variable domain in full, completed from reference TRBV2 and TRBJ2-2, reads EPEVTQTPSHQVTQMGQEVILRCVPISNHLYFYWYRQILGQKVEFLVSFYNNEISEKSEIFDDQFSVERPDGSNFTLKIRSTKLEDSAMYFCASRKGLAGAGELFFGEGSRLTVL.

V gene TRBV7-9 combines with J gene TRBJ2-3; D is possibly TRBD2 (5 bases). Trimming removed 5 bases at V and 3 bases at J, with 15 bases between. CDR3 length: 15 amino acids. Germline CDR1 SEHNR, CDR2 FQNEAQ (reference sequence). The CDR3 region has the DNA TGTGCCAGCAGCCCATGGAGACTACTTACAGATACGCAGTATTTT. Protein: CASSPWRLLTDTQYF. Variable domain in full (rest from reference TRBV7-9 and TRBJ2-3): DTGVSQNPRHKITKRGQNVTFRCDPISEHNRLYWYRQTLGQGPEFLTYFQNEAQLEKSRLLSDRFSAERPKGSFSTLEIQRTEQGDSAMYLCASSPWRLLTDTQYFGPGTRLTVL.

The chain uses TRBV28 and TRBJ1-1, with D possibly being TRBD1 (5 bases). This CDR3 spans 14 amino acids. Germline V lookup: CDR1 MDHEN, CDR2 SYDVKM. V was trimmed by 6 bases and J by 4 bases, leaving 15 bases between them. The CDR3 loop is CASRWEGKGTEAFF. CDR3 bases: TGTGCCAGCAGATGGGAGGGGAAGGGCACTGAAGCTTTCTTT. The full variable domain, rest sourced from reference TRBV28 and TRBJ1-1, is DVKVTQSSRYLVKRTGEKVFLECVQDMDHENMFWYRQDPGLGLRLIYFSYDVKMKEKGDIPEGYSVSREKKERFSLILESASTNQTSMYLCASRWEGKGTEAFFGQGTRLTVV.

The genes are TRBV28 and TRBJ2-3; D is ambiguous. Trimming stripped 4 bases from V and 1 base from J, with 12 bases between. CDR1 is MDHEN, CDR2 SYDVKM, per germline. The CDR3 spans 15 residues. In nucleotides, the CDR3 is TGTGCCAGCAGTTCAAGCCAGGTGGGCACAGATACGCAGTATTTT. As protein: CASSSSQVGTDTQYF.

The V gene is TRBV4-3, the J gene TRBJ1-2; D not resolved. This CDR3 has 15 amino acids. CDR1 and CDR2 from the germline V gene are LGHNA and YSLEER. V lost 0 bases, J lost 4 bases, and 12 bases lay in between. The chain's CDR3 is CASSQDLILGYGYTF. In DNA, the CDR3 is TGCGCCAGCAGCCAAGATCTGATCCTAGGCTATGGCTACACCTTC.

The chain links TRBV29-1 to TRBJ2-5, with 8 bases matching TRBD1. The CDR3 consists of 13 residues. Trimming cost V 4 bases and J 2 bases; bases outside gene matches: 3. Per germline, CDR1 SQVTM and CDR2 ANQGSEA. CDR3 in DNA: TGCAGCGTTGCCCGGGACAGGCAAGAGACCCAGTACTTC. Residues: CSVARDRQETQYF.

The CDR3 protein is CASSPLTGPYEQYF. The CDR3 DNA is TGTGCCAGCAGCCCTCTGACAGGACCCTACGAGCAGTACTTC. The V call is TRBV7-8, the J call TRBJ2-7, with D tentatively TRBD1 (6 bases). This CDR3 has 14 amino acids. CDR1 is SGHVS, CDR2 FQNEAQ, per germline. V was pared by 5 bases and J by 2 bases, with 13 bases between.

The CDR3 loop is CASSNRDRVREQYF. For the CDR3, the DNA is TGTGCCAGCAGCAACCGGGACAGAGTCCGCGAGCAGTACTTC. J is TRBJ2-7 and V is TRBV7-8, with 7 bases matching TRBD1. CDR3 length: 14 residues. V shed 5 bases, J shed 6 bases, and the junction held 10 bases outside the gene matches. The germline V gene has CDR1 SGHVS and CDR2 FQNEAQ.

This clone occurred a few times. This chain uses TRBV4-3 with TRBJ1-3; D remains unclear. Between the trimmed V and J ends, which lost 0 bases and 0 bases, there was a span of 6 bases. The germline CDR1 and CDR2 sequences are LGHNA and YSLEER. This CDR3 region has 15 residues. The CDR3, as DNA: TGCGCCAGCAGCCAAGATGCCGGCTCTGGAAACACCATATATTTT. It translates to CASSQDAGSGNTIYF.

The V gene is TRBV11-2, the J gene TRBJ1-6; TRBD1 matches 7 bases. CDR1 and CDR2 (germline): SGHAT, FQNNGV. The length of the CDR3 is 16 residues. With 1 base clipped from V and 10 bases from J, the junction kept 10 bases outside the gene matches. CDR3 residues: CASSLGPRGSNSPLHF. Written as DNA, the CDR3 is TGTGCCAGCAGCTTAGGGCCCAGGGGGAGCAACTCACCCCTCCACTTT.

The rearrangement links TRBV4-1 to TRBJ2-3, with 7 bases lining up with TRBD2. Losses at the gene ends were 9 bases for V and 3 bases for J; bases not matched to a gene: 15. The CDR3 covers 16 residues. Per germline, CDR1 MGHRA and CDR2 YSYEKL. The CDR3 reads CASSGTLGGPTDTQYF. The CDR3 DNA reads TGCGCCAGTTCGGGCACGCTGGGAGGGCCAACAGATACGCAGTATTTT.

V and J are TRBV7-8 and TRBJ1-5; D ambiguous. The germline CDR1 and CDR2 sequences are SGHVS and FQNEAQ. This CDR3 contains 13 residues. Trimming pared 2 bases from V and 4 bases from J, leaving 6 bases between. This CDR3 is CASSLRGNQPQHF. The CDR3 nucleotides read TGTGCCAGCAGCTTACGAGGGAATCAGCCCCAGCATTTT. The full variable domain, its missing parts supplied by reference TRBV7-8 and TRBJ1-5, is GAGVSQSPRYKVAKRGQDVALRCDPISGHVSLFWYQQALGQGPEFLTYFQNEAQLDKSGLPSDRFFAERPEGSVSTLKIQRTQQEDSAVYLCASSLRGNQPQHFGDGTRLSIL.

The J gene is TRBJ2-7, the V gene TRBV28; a possible D gene is TRBD2 (5 bases). CDR3 size: 13 residues. V was clipped by 8 bases and J by 3 bases, with 14 bases between them. Germline CDR1 reads MDHEN; CDR2 reads SYDVKM. The CDR3 coding sequence is TGTGCCAGCCGGACTCTCGCCTTCTACGAGCAGTACTTC. Protein sequence: CASRTLAFYEQYF.

The chain uses TRBV28 and TRBJ1-5; 7 bases map to TRBD1. Germline CDR1 MDHEN, CDR2 SYDVKM. After removal of 7 bases from V and 2 bases from J, the junction contained 5 bases not matched to a gene. The CDR3 spans 14 residues. The CDR3 is CASTRGSGNQPQHF. CDR3 bases: TGTGCCAGCACCAGGGGGTCGGGCAATCAGCCCCAGCATTTT.